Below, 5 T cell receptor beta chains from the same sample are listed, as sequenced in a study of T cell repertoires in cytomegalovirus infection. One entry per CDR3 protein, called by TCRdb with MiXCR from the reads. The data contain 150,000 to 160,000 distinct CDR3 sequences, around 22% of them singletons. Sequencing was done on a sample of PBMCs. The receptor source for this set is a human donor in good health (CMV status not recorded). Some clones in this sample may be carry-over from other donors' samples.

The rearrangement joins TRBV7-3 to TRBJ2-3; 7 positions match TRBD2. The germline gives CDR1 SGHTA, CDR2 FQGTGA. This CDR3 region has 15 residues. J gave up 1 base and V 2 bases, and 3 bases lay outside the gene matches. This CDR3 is CASSLEAGGTDTQYF. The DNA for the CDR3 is TGTGCCAGCAGCTTAGAGGCGGGGGGCACAGATACGCAGTATTTT.

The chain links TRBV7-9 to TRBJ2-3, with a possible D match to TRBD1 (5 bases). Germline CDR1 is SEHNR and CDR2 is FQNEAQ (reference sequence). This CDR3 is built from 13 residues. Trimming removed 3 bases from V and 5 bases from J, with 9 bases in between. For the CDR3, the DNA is TGTGCCAGCAGCTTGGCAGGGCAAGATACGCAGTATTTT. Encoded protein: CASSLAGQDTQYF.

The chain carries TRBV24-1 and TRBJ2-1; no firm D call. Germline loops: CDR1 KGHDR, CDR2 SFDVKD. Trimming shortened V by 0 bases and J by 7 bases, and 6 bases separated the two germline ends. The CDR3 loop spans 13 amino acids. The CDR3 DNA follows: TGTGCCACCAGTGATTTGTGGAAAAATGAGCAGTTCTTC. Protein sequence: CATSDLWKNEQFF.

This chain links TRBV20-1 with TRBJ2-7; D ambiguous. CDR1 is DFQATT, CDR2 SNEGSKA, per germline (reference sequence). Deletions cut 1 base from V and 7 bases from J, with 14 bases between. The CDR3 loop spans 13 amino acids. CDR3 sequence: CSARGGTSWEQYF. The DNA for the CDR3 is TGCAGTGCTAGAGGGGGAACCTCCTGGGAGCAGTACTTC.

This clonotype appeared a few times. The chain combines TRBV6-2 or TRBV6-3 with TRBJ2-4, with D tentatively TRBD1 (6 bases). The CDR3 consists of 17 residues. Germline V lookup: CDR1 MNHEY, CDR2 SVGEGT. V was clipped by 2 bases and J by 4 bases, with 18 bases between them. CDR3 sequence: CASSYPQGPVPKNIQYF. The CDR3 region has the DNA TGTGCCAGCAGTTACCCCCAGGGGCCGGTGCCAAAAAACATTCAGTACTTC.